This T cell receptor (beta chain) came from a study of CXCR3-negative and CXCR3-positive naive CD8 T cells. Study-wide results and caveats: TRB CDR3 properties indicated TCR strength, while surface CD5 was similar across naive subsets. Naive cells positive for CXCR3 carried more hydrophobic TRB CDR3s than CXCR3-negative ones.

CDR3 length equals 14 residues. Germline loops: CDR1 MDHEN, CDR2 SYDVKM. CD45RO-CCR7+CD27+CD95- expression identified naive CD8+ T cells. In preparing the TRB cDNA libraries, 5' RACE with UMI labels was used. TCRdb reprocessed the 5' RACE reads and keeps a single row for each CDR3 protein, giving no DNA. This listing includes over 35,000 distinct CDR3 sequences. Notes on this clonotype: Its antigen is undetermined.

The V and J genes are TRBV28 and TRBJ2-3. The clonotype was recovered from a human donor in good health. Some clones in this sample may be carry-over from other donors' samples. Material: naive CXCR3- CD8+ T cells from blood. Subset in this sample: CD45RO-CCR7+CD27+CD95- naive CD8+ T cells lacking CXCR3 (TNR3-). The CDR3 reads CASSFRSGTDTQYF.